A single sample gave rise to the 2 T cell receptor beta chains below, sequenced in a study of early T cells in non-severe SARS-CoV-2 infection. TCRdb re-derived calls from the 5' RACE reads in MiXCR, one entry per CDR3 protein. The profile shows around 50,000 distinct CDR3 sequences, 12% of them singletons. Specimen: whole blood. The source of these receptors is an adult who was a healthcare worker with PCR-confirmed SARS-CoV-2 infection or an uninfected control (not recorded which).

There are many counts of this clonotype. The chain uses TRBV5-6 and TRBJ2-3, with D tentatively TRBD1 (6 bases). Trimming took off 5 bases at V and 7 bases at J, with 20 bases between the two ends. CDR1 is SGHDT, CDR2 YYEEEE, per germline. The CDR3 loop spans 15 amino acids. CDR3 in DNA: TGTGCCAGCAGACTTGGACAGTTCCTCGGAAATACGCAGTATTTT. This gives the protein CASRLGQFLGNTQYF.

In this sample, this clonotype turned up many times. V gene TRBV5-6 combines with J gene TRBJ2-3, with unresolved D. V was trimmed by 4 bases and J by 6 bases, leaving 18 bases between them. The CDR3 consists of 15 residues. Germline CDR1 SGHDT, CDR2 YYEEEE. DNA for the CDR3: TGTGCCAGCAGCGAAGGGTCCAGGTACCCCGATACGCAGTATTTT. Translated: CASSEGSRYPDTQYF.